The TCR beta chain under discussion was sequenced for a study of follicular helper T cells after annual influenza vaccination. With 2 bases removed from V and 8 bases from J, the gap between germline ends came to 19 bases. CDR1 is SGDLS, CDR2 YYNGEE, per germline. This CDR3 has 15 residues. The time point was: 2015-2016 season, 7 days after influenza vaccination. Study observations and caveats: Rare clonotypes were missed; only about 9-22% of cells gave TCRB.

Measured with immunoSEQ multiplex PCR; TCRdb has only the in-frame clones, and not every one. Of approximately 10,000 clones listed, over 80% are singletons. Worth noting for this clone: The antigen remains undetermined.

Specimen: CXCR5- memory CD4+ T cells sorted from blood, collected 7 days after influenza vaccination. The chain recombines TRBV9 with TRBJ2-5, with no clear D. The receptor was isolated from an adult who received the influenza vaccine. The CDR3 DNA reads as TGTGCCAGCAGCGTGACGACGGGCCCGGAAGGAACCCAGTACTTC. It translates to CASSVTTGPEGTQYF.